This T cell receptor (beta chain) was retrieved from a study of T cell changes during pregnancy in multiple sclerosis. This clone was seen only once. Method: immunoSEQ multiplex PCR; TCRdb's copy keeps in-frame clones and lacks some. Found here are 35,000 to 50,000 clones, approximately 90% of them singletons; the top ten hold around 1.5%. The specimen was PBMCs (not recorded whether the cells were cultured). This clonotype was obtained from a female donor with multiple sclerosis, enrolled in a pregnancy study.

The CDR3: CAWSPGQGGNYGYTF. DNA for the CDR3: TGTGCCTGGAGTCCCGGACAGGGTGGGAACTATGGCTACACCTTC. The chain has TRBV30 and TRBJ1-2; TRBD1 matches 8 bases. CDR3 size: 15 residues. CDR1 is GTSNPN and CDR2 is SVGIG in the germline V gene (reference sequence). J was trimmed by 2 bases and V by 2 bases; bases with no gene match: 7.